These 9 T cell receptor beta chains originate from one sample sequenced in a study of OX40 agonist ivuxolimab in advanced cancers. Repertoires were generated with immunoSEQ multiplex PCR, while TCRdb's copy carries only in-frame clones and drops some. The sample lists over 80,000 clones; 83% were seen once. The sample consisted of CD4+ or CD8+ T cells sorted from blood, taken in a trial of the OX40 agonist ivuxolimab. These receptors all come from an adult with an advanced solid tumor such as melanoma, head and neck, liver or kidney cancer.

The gene calls are TRBV18 and TRBJ1-5; 9 bases map to TRBD1. The CDR3 has 16 residues. J gave up 6 bases and V 2 bases, and 8 bases lay outside the gene matches. Germline lookup yields CDR1 KGHSH and CDR2 LQKENI. The CDR3 is CASSPSRTGESQPQHF. The CDR3 DNA reads as TGTGCCAGCTCACCATCTAGGACAGGGGAGAGTCAGCCCCAGCATTTT.

This sequence joins TRBV6-5 and TRBJ2-7; 12 bases align to TRBD2. From germline, CDR1 is MNHEY and CDR2 SVGAGI. This CDR3 spans 15 amino acids. Germline trimming cut 5 bases from V and 2 bases from J; bases unmatched to any gene: 4. In DNA form, the CDR3 reads TGTGCCAGCAGTCCGACTAGCGGGGGACCCTACGAGCAGTACTTC. Its protein is CASSPTSGGPYEQYF.

The CDR3 sequence: CASSQEVQGAGSDTIYF. The CDR3 coding sequence is TGTGCCAGCAGCCAAGAGGTCCAAGGGGCTGGGAGTGACACCATATATTTT. The V call is TRBV4-2, the J call TRBJ1-3; weak D call: TRBD1 (5 bases). The germline V gene encodes CDR1 LGHNA and CDR2 YNFKEQ. The V end lost 0 bases, the J end lost 8 bases, and 20 bases lay between the germline ends. The CDR3 length is 17 residues.

This CDR3 is CASSRTSGGIEEQFF. The CDR3 DNA follows: TGTGCCAGCAGCCGGACTAGCGGGGGGATAGAGGAGCAGTTCTTC. This chain connects TRBV14 to TRBJ2-1; 14 bases fit TRBD2. Germline-derived CDR1 and CDR2 are SGHDN and FVKESK. This CDR3 has 15 residues. Trimming removed 4 bases from V and 10 bases from J; junction bases left unmatched: 6.

The J gene is TRBJ2-2, the V gene TRBV7-3; no reliable D call. V lost 5 bases to trimming and J lost 7 bases, with 11 bases between them. From germline, CDR1 is SGHTA and CDR2 FQGTGA. This CDR3 has 13 residues. Here the CDR3 reads CASSPLGGGELFF. In nucleotides, the CDR3 is TGTGCCAGCAGCCCCCTGGGTGGCGGGGAGCTGTTTTTT.

With respect to this clone: A junction end diverges from the germline sequence, so it may reflect a read error. The chain joins TRBV18 to TRBJ2-7, with D hard to call. The CDR3 totals 13 residues. Germline lookup yields CDR1 KGHSH and CDR2 LQKENI. DNA for the CDR3: TGTGCCAGCTCACCAGTAGGAAGGACGGACCAAGACTTC. Translated: CASSPVGRTDQDF.

The J gene is TRBJ1-3, the V gene TRBV7-2; the D is unclear. CDR3 length equals 16 residues. Trimming shortened V by 1 base and J by 4 bases, and 14 bases separated the two germline ends. CDR1 is SGHTA, CDR2 FQGNSA, per germline. CDR3 DNA sequence: TGTGCCAGCAGCTTAGATCCGGCTATGGCAGGAAACACCATATATTTT. It yields the protein CASSLDPAMAGNTIYF.

The V call is TRBV6-5, the J call TRBJ1-1; 9 bases align to TRBD1. The CDR3 has 15 amino acids. Germline values: CDR1 MNHEY, CDR2 SVGAGI. Unmatched junction bases numbered 5, after V lost 0 bases and J lost 6 bases. The CDR3 coding sequence is TGTGCCAGCAGTTACTCGGGACAGGGAAGATCTGAAGCTTTCTTT. Protein sequence: CASSYSGQGRSEAFF.

The J gene is TRBJ2-7, the V gene TRBV7-6; D gene ambiguous. Germline V CDR1 and CDR2: SGHVS, FNYEAQ. V lost 1 base, J lost 2 bases, and 9 bases lay in between. The length of the CDR3 is 14 residues. CDR3 amino acids: CASSLDGKTYEQYF. The CDR3 nucleotides read TGTGCCAGCAGCTTAGATGGAAAAACCTACGAGCAGTACTTC.